The TCR beta chain under discussion was sequenced for a study of cytomegalovirus exposure and HLA in healthy donors. General study findings and limits: One variant, a missense change in DCLRE1C, was linked in a later analysis to TCR beta V- and J-gene trimming.

Researchers ran the PCR with 60 Vbeta and 13 Jbeta primers. Profiled with immunoSEQ multiplex PCR; TCRdb holds only in-frame clones, not every one. The table includes about 150,000 clones, under 85% detected once. V lost 6 bases, J lost 7 bases, and 6 bases stayed unmatched. CDR1 and CDR2 from the germline V gene are MNHNS and SASEGT. The CDR3 is 14 amino acids. This clone appeared a single time. The antigen is undetermined. The chain recombines TRBV6-1 with TRBJ2-2, with TRBD2 identical over 9 bases. Sequencing input: PBMCs. The receptor's source is a man younger than 35 in good health and CMV-seronegative. The CDR3 DNA follows: TGTGCCAGCAGGCGGGGGGGCCAGGGCGGGGAGCTGTTTTTT. Translation: CASRRGGQGGELFF.